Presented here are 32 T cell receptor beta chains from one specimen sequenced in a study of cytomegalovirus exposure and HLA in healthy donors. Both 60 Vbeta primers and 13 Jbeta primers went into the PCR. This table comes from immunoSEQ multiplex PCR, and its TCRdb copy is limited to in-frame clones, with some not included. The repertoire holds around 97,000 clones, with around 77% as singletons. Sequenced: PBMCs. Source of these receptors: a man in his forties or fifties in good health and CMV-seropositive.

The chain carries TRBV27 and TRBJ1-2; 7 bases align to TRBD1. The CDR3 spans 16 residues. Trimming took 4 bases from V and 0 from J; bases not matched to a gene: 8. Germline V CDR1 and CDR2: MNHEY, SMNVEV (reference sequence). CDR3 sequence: CASSSRTGPTNYGYTF. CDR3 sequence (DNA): TGTGCCAGCAGTTCCCGGACAGGTCCTACTAACTATGGCTACACCTTC.

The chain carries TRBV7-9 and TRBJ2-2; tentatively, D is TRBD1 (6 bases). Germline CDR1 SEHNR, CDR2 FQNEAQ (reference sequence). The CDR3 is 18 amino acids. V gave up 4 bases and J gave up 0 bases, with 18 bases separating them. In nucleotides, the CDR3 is TGTGCCAGCAGCTCCCCGAGGCAGGGGCCCGCGAACACCGGGGAGCTGTTTTTT. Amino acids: CASSSPRQGPANTGELFF.

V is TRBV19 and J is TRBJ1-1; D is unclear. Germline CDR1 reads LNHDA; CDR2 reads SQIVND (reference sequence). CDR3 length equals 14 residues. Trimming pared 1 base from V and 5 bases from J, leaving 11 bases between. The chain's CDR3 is CASSIGSGRTEAFF. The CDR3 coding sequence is TGTGCCAGTAGTATAGGTTCTGGCAGAACTGAAGCTTTCTTT.

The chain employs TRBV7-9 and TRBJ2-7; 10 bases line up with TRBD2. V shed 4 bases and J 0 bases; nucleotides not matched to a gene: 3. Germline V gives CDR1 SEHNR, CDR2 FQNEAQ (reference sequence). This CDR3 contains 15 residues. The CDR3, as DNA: TGTGCCAGCAGCTCACTAGCGGGGTTCTCCTACGAGCAGTACTTC. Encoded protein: CASSSLAGFSYEQYF.

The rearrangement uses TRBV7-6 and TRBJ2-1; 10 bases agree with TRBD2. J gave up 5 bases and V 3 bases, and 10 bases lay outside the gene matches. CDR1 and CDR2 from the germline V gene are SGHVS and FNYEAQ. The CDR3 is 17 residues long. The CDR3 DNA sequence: TGTGCCAGCAGCTTCCCCGCCTGGACTAGCGGAGACAATGAGCAGTTCTTC. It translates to CASSFPAWTSGDNEQFF.

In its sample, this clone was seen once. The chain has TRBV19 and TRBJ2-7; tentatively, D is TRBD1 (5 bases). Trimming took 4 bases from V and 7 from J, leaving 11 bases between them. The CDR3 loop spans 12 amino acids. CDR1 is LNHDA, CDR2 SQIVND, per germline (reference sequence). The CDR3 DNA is TGTGCCAGTAGTAGCGAGCAGGGTGAGCAGTACTTC. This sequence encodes CASSSEQGEQYF.

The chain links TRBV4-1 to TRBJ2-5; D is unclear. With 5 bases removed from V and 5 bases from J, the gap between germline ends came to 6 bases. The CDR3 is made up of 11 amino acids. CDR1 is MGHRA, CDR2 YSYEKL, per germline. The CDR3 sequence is CASSYRETQYF. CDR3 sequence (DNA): TGCGCCAGCAGCTATCGGGAGACCCAGTACTTC.

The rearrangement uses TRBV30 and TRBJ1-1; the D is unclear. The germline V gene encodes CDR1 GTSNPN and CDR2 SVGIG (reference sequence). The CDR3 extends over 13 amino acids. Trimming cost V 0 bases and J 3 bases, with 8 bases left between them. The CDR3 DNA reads TGTGCCTGGAGTGTAGTACGGGACACTGAAGCTTTCTTT. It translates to CAWSVVRDTEAFF.

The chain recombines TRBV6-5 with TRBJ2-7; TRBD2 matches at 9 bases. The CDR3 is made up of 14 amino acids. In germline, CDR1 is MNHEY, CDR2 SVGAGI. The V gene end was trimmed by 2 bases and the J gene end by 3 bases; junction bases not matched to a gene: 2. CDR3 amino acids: CASSYAGGHYEQYF. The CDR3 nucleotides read TGTGCCAGCAGTTACGCGGGAGGGCACTACGAGCAGTACTTC.

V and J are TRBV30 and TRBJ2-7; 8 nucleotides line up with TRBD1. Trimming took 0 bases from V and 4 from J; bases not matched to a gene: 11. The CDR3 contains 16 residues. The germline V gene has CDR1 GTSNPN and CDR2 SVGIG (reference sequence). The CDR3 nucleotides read TGTGCCTGGAGTGTAAAACTAGGACAGGGAAGTTACGAGCAGTACTTC. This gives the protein CAWSVKLGQGSYEQYF.

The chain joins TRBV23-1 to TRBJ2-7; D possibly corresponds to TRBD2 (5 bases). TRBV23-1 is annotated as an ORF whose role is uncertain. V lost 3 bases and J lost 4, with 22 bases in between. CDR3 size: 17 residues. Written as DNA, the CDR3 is TGCGCCAGCAGTCAGGCCTGGTCGGGGAATAGGTGGTACGAGCAGTACTTC. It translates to CASSQAWSGNRWYEQYF.

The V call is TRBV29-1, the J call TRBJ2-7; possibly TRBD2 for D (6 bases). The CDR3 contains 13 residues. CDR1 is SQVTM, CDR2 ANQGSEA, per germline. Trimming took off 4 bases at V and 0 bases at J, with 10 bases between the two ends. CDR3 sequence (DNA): TGCAGCGTTGTTAGCGGTTACTCCTACGAGCAGTACTTC. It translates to CSVVSGYSYEQYF.

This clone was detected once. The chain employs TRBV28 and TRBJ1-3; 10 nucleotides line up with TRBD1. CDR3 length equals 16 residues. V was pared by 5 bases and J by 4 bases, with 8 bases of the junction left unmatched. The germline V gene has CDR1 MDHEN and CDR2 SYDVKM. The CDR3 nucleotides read TGTGCCAGCAGTGCCCCTGGGACAGGGGACGGAAACACCATATATTTT. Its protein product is CASSAPGTGDGNTIYF.

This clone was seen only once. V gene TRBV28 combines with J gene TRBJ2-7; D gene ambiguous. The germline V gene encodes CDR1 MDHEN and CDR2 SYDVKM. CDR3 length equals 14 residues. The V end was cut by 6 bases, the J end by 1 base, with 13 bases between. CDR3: CASSPNGQSYEQYF. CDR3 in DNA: TGTGCCAGCAGCCCCAATGGCCAATCCTACGAGCAGTACTTC.

The CDR3 region has the DNA TGCGCCAGCAGCCAAGATTTTACTAGCGGGAGCTACGAGCAGTACTTC. This codes for CASSQDFTSGSYEQYF. J is TRBJ2-7 and V is TRBV4-3, with TRBD2 matching over 11 bases. V gave up 0 bases and J gave up 3 bases; unmatched junction bases: 4. Germline-derived CDR1 and CDR2 are LGHNA and YSLEER. This CDR3 contains 16 residues.

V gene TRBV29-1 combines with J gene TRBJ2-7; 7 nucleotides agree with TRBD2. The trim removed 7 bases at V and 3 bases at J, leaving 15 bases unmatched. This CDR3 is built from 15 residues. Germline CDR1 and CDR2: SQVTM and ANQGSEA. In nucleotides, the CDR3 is TGCAGCGGTACGCGGGGAGCGGGGAGAGACTACGAGCAGTACTTC. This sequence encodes CSGTRGAGRDYEQYF.

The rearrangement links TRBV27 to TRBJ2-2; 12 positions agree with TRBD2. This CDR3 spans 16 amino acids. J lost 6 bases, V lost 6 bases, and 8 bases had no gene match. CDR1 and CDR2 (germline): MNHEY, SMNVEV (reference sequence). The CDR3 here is CASSLNPSGRAGELFF. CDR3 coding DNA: TGTGCCAGCAGCCTGAACCCTAGCGGGAGGGCCGGGGAGCTGTTTTTT.

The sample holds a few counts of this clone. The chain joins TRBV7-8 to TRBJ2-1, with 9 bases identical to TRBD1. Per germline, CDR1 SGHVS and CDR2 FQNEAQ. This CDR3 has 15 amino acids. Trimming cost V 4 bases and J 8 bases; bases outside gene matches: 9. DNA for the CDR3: TGTGCCAGCAGCTCAAACAGGGGGCGCTTCGATGAGCAGTTCTTC. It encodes CASSSNRGRFDEQFF.

The DNA of the CDR3 is TGTGCCAGCAGCATCACGGGGGTCAGGTCCGACGAGCAGTACTTC. This gives the protein CASSITGVRSDEQYF. The chain couples TRBV7-9 to TRBJ2-7, with TRBD2 as a possible D gene (6 bases). The V end lost 5 bases, the J end lost 5 bases, and 19 bases lay between the germline ends. Germline assignment: CDR1 SEHNR and CDR2 FQNEAQ (reference sequence). The CDR3 totals 15 residues.

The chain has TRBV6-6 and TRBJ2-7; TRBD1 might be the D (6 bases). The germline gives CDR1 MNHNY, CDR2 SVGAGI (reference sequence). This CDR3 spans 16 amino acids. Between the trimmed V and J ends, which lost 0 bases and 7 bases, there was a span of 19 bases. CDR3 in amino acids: CASSYSLSQGTSEQYF. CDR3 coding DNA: TGTGCCAGCAGTTACTCACTCTCACAGGGAACTAGTGAGCAGTACTTC.

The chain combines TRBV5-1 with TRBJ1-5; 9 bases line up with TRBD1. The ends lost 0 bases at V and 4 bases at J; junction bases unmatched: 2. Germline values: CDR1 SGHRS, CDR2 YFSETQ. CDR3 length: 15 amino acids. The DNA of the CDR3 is TGCGCCAGCAGCTTGGCCGGGACAGGGAATCAGCCCCAGCATTTT. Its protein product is CASSLAGTGNQPQHF.

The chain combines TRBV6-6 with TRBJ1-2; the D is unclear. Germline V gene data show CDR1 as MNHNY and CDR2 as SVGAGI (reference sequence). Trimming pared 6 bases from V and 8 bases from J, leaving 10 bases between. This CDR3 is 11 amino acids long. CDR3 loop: CASSSALGYTF. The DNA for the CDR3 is TGTGCCAGCAGCAGTGCCTTGGGCTACACCTTC.

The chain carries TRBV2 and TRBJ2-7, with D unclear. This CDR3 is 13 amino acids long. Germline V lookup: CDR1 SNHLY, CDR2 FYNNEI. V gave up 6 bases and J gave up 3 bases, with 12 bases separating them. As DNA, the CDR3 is TGTGCCAGCAGGGGCCCCTCTCTCTACGAGCAGTACTTC. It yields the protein CASRGPSLYEQYF.

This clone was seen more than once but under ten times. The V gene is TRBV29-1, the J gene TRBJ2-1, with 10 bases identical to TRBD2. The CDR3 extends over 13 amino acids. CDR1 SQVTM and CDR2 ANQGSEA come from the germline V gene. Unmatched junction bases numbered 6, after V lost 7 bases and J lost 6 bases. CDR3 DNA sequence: TGCAGCGCTAGCGGGAGAGTCGGCAATGAGCAGTTCTTC. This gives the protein CSASGRVGNEQFF.

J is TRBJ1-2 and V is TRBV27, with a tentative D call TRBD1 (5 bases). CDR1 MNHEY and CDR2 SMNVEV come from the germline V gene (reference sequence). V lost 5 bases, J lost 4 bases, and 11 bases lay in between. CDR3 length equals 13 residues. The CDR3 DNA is TGTGCCAGCAGTGCCCAAGGGGTCTATGGCTACACCTTC. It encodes CASSAQGVYGYTF.

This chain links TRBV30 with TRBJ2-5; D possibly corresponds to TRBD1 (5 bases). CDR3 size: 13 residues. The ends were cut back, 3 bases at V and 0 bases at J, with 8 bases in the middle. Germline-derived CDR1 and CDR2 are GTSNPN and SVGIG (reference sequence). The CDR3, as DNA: TGTGCCTGGAGAGGGGATCACCAAGAGACCCAGTACTTC. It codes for CAWRGDHQETQYF. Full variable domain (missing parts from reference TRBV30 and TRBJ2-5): SQTIHQWPATLVQPVGSPLSLECTVEGTSNPNLYWYRQAAGRGLQLLFYSVGIGQISSEVPQNLSASRPQDRQFILSSKKLLLSDSGFYLCAWRGDHQETQYFGPGTRLLVL.

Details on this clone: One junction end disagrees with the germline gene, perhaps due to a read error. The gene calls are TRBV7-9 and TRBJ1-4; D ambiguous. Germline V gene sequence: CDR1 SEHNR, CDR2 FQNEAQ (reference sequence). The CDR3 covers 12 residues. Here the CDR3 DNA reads TGTTCCAGCAGCCTCAACTCTGAAAAACTGTTTTTT. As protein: CSSSLNSEKLFF.

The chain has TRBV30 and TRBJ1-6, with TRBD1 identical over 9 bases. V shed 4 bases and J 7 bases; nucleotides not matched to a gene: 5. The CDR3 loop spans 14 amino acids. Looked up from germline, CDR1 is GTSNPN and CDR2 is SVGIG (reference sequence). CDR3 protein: CAWTPGQGNSPLHF. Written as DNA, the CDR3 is TGTGCCTGGACCCCGGGACAGGGAAATTCACCCCTCCACTTT.

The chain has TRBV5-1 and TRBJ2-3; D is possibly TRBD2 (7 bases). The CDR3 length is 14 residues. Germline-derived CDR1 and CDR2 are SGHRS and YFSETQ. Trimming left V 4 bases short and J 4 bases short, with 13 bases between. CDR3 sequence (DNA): TGCGCCAGCAGCAAGGGGGGGGGCGCAGATACGCAGTATTTT. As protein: CASSKGGGADTQYF.

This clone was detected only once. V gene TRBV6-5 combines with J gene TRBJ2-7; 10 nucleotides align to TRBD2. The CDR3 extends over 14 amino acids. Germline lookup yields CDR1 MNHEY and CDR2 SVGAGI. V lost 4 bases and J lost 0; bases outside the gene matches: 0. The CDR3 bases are TGTGCCAGCAGTTCTAGCGGGAGCTCCTACGAGCAGTACTTC. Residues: CASSSSGSSYEQYF.

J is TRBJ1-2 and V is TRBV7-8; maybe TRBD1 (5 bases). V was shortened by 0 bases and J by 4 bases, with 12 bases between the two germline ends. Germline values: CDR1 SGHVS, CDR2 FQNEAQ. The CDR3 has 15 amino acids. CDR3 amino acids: CASSLAGAGGYGYTF. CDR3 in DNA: TGTGCCAGCAGCTTAGCAGGGGCGGGGGGCTATGGCTACACCTTC.

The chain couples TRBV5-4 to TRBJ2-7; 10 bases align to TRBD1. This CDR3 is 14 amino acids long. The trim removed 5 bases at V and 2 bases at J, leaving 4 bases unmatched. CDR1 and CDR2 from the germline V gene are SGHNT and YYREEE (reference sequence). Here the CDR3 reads CASRQGQGAYEQYF. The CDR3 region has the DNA TGTGCCAGCAGACAAGGACAGGGGGCCTACGAGCAGTACTTC. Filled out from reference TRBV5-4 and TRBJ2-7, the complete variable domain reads ETGVTQSPTHLIKTRGQQVTLRCSSQSGHNTVSWYQQALGQGPQFIFQYYREEENGRGNFPPRFSGLQFPNYSSELNVNALELDDSALYLCASRQGQGAYEQYFGPGTRLTVT.